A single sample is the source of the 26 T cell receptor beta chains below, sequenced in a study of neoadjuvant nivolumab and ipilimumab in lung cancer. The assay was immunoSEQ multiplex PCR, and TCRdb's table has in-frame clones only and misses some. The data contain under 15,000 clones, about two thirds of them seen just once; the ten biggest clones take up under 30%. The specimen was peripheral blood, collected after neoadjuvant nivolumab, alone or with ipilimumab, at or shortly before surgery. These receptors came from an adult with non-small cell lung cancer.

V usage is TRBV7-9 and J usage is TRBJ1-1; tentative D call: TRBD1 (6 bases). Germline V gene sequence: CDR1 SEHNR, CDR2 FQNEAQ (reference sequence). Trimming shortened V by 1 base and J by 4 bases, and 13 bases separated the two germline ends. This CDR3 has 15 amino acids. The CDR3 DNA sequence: TGTGCCAGCAGCTTAGAAGGACAGACGAGCACTGAAGCTTTCTTT. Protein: CASSLEGQTSTEAFF.

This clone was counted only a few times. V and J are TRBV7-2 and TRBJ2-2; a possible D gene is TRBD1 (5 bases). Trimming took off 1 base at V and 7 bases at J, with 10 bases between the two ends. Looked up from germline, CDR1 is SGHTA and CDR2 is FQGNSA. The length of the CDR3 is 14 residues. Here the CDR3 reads CASSLGTTGGELFF. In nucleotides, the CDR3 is TGTGCCAGCAGCTTAGGGACCACAGGCGGGGAGCTGTTTTTT.

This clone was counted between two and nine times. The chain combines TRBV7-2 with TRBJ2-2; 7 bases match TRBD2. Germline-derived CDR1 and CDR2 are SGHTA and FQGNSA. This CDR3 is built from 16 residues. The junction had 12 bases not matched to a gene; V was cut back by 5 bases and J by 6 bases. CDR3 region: CASSPIAGAPSGELFF. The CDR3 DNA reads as TGTGCCAGCAGCCCGATAGCGGGTGCCCCCTCCGGGGAGCTGTTTTTT.

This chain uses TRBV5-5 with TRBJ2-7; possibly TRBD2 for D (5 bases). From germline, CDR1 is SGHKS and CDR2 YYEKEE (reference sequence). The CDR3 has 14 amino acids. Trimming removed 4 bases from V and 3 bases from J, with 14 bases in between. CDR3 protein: CASSRIGRGYEQYF. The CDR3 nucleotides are TGTGCCAGCAGCAGGATAGGGAGAGGCTACGAGCAGTACTTC.

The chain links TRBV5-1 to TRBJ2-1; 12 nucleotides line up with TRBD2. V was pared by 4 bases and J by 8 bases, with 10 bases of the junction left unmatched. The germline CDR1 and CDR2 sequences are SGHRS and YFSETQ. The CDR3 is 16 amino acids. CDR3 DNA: TGCGCCAGCAGCCCCGGATGGGCTAGCGGGAGGGATGAGCAGTTCTTC. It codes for CASSPGWASGRDEQFF. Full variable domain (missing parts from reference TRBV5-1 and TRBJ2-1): KAGVTQTPRYLIKTRGQQVTLSCSPISGHRSVSWYQQTPGQGLQFLFEYFSETQRNKGNFPGRFSGRQFSNSRSEMNVSTLELGDSALYLCASSPGWASGRDEQFFGPGTRLTVL.

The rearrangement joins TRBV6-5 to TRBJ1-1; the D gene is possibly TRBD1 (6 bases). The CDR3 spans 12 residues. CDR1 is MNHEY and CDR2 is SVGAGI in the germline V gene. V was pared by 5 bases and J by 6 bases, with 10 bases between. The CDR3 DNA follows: TGTGCCAGCAGTACTGGGGGCCCTGAAGCTTTCTTT. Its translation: CASSTGGPEAFF.

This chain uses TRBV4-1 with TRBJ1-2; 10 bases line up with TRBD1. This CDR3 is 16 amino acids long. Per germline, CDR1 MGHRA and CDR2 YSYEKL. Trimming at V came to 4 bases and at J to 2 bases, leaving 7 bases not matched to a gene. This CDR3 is CASSLRTGGLNYGYTF. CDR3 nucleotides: TGCGCCAGCAGCCTCCGGACAGGGGGATTGAACTATGGCTACACCTTC.

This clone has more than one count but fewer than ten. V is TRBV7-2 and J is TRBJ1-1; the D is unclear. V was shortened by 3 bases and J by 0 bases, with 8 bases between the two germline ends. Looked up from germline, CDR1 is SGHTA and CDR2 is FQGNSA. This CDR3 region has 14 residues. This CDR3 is CASSFSTVNTEAFF. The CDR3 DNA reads TGTGCCAGCAGCTTCTCGACCGTGAACACTGAAGCTTTCTTT.

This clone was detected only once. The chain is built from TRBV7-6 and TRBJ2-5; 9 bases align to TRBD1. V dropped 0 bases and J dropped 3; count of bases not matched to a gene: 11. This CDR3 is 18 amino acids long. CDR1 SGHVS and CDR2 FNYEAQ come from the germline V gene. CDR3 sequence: CASSLATGQGLFEETQYF. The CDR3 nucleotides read TGTGCCAGCAGCTTAGCGACGGGACAGGGACTCTTCGAAGAGACCCAGTACTTC.

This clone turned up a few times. CDR3 coding DNA: TGTGCCACCAGCAGAGAGAGGGATCTGGGCTACACCTTC. Amino acids: CATSRERDLGYTF. V gene TRBV15 combines with J gene TRBJ1-2, with D uncertain. The CDR3 contains 13 residues. The ends were cut back, 0 bases at V and 8 bases at J, with 10 bases in the middle. Germline V CDR1 and CDR2: LNHNV, YYDKDF (reference sequence).

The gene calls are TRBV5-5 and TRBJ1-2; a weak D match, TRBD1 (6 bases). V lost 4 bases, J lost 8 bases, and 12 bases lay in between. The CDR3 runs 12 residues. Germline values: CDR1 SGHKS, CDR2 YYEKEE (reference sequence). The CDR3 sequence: CASSAIRGGYTF. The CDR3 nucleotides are TGTGCCAGCAGCGCGATCAGGGGAGGCTACACCTTC.

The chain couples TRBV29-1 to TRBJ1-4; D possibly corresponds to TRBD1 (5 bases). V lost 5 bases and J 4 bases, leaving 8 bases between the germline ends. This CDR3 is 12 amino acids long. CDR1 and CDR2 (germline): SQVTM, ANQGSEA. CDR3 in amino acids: CSVLTDNEKLFF. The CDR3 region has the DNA TGCAGCGTTTTGACAGATAATGAAAAACTGTTTTTT.

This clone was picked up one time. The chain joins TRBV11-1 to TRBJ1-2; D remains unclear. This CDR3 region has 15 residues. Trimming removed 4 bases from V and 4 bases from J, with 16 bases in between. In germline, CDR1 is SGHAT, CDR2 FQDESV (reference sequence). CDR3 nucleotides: TGTGCCAGCAGCTCTTTTTCTCGACGGCCCTATGGCTACACCTTC. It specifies CASSSFSRRPYGYTF.

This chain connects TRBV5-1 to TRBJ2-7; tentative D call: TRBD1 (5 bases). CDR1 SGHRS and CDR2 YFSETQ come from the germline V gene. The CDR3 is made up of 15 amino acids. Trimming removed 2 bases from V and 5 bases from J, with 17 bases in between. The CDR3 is CASSFFRVQENEQYF. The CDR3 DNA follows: TGCGCCAGCAGCTTCTTCAGGGTACAGGAAAACGAGCAGTACTTC.

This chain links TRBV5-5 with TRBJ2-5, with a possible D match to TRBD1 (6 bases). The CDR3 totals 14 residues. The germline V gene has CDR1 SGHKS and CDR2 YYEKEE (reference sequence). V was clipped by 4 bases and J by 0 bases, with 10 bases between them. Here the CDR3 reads CASSLGQYQETQYF. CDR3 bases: TGTGCCAGCAGCCTAGGACAGTACCAAGAGACCCAGTACTTC.

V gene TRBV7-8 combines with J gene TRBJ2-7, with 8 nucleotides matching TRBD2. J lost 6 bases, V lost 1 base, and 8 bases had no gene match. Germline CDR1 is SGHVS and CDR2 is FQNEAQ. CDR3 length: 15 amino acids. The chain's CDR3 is CASSLERLASPEQYF. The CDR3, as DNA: TGTGCCAGCAGCTTAGAAAGACTAGCGAGTCCCGAGCAGTACTTC.

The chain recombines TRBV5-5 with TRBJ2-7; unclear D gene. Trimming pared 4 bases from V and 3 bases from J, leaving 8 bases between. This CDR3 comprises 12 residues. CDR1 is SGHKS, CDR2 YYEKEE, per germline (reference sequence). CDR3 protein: CASSHDHYEQYF. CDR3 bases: TGTGCCAGCAGCCACGACCACTACGAGCAGTACTTC.

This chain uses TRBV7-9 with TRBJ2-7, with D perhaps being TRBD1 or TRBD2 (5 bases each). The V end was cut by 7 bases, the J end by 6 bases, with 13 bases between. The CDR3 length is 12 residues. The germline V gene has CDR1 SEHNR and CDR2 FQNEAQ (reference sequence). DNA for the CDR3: TGTGCCAGCACAGTGGGGGACGGCGAGCAGTACTTC. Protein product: CASTVGDGEQYF.

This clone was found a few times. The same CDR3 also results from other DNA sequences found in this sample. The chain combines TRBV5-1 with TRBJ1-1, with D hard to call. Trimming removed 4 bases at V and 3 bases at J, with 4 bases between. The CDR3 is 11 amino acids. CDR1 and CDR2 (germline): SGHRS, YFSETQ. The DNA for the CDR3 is TGCGCCAGCAGCATCGACACTGAAGCTTTCTTT. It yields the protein CASSIDTEAFF.

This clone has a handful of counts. CDR3 bases: TGTGCCAGCAGTGAAGTGGTGGGGGGGACCTATGGCTACACCTTC. Translation: CASSEVVGGTYGYTF. The V gene is TRBV6-1, the J gene TRBJ1-2; tentatively, D is TRBD1 (5 bases). Trimming took 1 base from V and 4 from J, leaving 13 bases between them. Germline-derived CDR1 and CDR2 are MNHNS and SASEGT. The CDR3 is 15 residues long.

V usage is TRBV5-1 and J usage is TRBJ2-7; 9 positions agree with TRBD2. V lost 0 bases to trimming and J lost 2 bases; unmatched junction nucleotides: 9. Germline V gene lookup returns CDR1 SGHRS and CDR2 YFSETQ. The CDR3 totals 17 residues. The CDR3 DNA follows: TGCGCCAGCAGCTTGGCCGTGGAGACTAGCGGAACCTACGAGCAGTACTTC. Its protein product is CASSLAVETSGTYEQYF.

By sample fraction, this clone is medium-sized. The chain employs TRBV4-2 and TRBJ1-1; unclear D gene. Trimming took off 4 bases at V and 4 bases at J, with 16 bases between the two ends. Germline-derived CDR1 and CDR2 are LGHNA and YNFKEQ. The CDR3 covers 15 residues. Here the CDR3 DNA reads TGTGCCAGCAGCCCCGTCCCCGGGGAGGGCACTGAAGCTTTCTTT. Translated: CASSPVPGEGTEAFF.

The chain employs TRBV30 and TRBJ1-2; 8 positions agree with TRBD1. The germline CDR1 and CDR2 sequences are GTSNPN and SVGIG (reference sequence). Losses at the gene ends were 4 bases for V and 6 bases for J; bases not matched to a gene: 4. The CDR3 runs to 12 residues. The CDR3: CAWTRDRNGYTF. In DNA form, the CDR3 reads TGTGCCTGGACCCGGGACAGGAATGGCTACACCTTC. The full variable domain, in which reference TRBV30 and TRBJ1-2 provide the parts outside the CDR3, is SQTIHQWPATLVQPVGSPLSLECTVEGTSNPNLYWYRQAAGRGLQLLFYSVGIGQISSEVPQNLSASRPQDRQFILSSKKLLLSDSGFYLCAWTRDRNGYTFGSGTRLTVV.

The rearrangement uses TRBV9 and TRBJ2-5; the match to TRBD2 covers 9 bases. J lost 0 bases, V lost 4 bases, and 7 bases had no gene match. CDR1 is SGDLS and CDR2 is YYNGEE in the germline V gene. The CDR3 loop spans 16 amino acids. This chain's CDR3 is CASSPSLAGNQETQYF. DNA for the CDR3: TGTGCCAGCAGCCCCTCACTAGCGGGCAACCAAGAGACCCAGTACTTC.

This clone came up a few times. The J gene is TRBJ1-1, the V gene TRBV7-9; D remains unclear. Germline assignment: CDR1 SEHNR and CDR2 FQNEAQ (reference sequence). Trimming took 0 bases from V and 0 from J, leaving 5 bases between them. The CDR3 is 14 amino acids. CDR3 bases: TGTGCCAGCAGCTTAGCCGGAATGAACACTGAAGCTTTCTTT. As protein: CASSLAGMNTEAFF. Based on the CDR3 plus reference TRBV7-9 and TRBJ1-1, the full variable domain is DTGVSQNPRHKITKRGQNVTFRCDPISEHNRLYWYRQTLGQGPEFLTYFQNEAQLEKSRLLSDRFSAERPKGSFSTLEIQRTEQGDSAMYLCASSLAGMNTEAFFGQGTRLTVV.

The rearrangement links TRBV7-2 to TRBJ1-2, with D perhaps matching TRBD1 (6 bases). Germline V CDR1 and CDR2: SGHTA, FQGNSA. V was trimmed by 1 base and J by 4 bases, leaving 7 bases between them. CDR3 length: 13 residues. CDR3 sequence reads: CASSLVGGYGYTF. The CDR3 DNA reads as TGTGCCAGCAGCTTAGTAGGGGGCTATGGCTACACCTTC.